These T cell receptor beta chains were read from a single sample in a study of T cell repertoires in cytomegalovirus infection. TCRdb reprocessed the reads with MiXCR, giving one entry per CDR3 protein. The profile shows 250,000 to 300,000 distinct CDR3 sequences, roughly 23% of them singletons. The specimen was PBMCs. These receptors all stem from a human donor in good health (CMV status not recorded). Some clones in this sample may be carry-over from other donors' samples. The CDR3 runs from the conserved cysteine through the conserved F or W. D genes are given only for firm matches. Size values are once, few and many counts, or a class for expanded clones, and some rows have none.

v_call: TRBV7-2; clone_size: few; d_call: -; j_call: TRBJ1-6; cdr3_aa: CASSLAAGIGSPLHF; cdr3_nt: TGTGCCAGCAGCCTAGCGGCAGGTATAGGTTCACCCCTCCACTTT
v_call: TRBV12-3/TRBV12-4; clone_size: -; d_call: TRBD1; j_call: TRBJ2-2; cdr3_aa: CASSPGGSLTGELFF; cdr3_nt: TGTGCCAGCAGTCCAGGGGGAAGTCTCACCGGGGAGCTGTTTTTT
v_call: TRBV5-6; clone_size: -; d_call: -; j_call: TRBJ1-5; cdr3_aa: CASSEGPEAGQPQHF; cdr3_nt: TGTGCCAGCAGCGAGGGCCCCGAAGCGGGTCAGCCCCAGCATTTT
v_call: TRBV12-3/TRBV12-4; clone_size: few; d_call: -; j_call: TRBJ2-1; cdr3_aa: CASRLLGAPSYNEQFF; cdr3_nt: TGTGCCAGCAGACTTTTGGGGGCCCCCTCCTACAATGAGCAGTTCTTC
v_call: TRBV7-2; clone_size: few; d_call: -; j_call: TRBJ2-2; cdr3_aa: CASSLSRAVRTGELFF; cdr3_nt: TGTGCCAGCAGCTTAAGTAGGGCAGTACGCACCGGGGAGCTGTTTTTT
v_call: TRBV7-2; clone_size: many; d_call: -; j_call: TRBJ1-1; cdr3_aa: CTSSNTRGTEAFF; cdr3_nt: TGTACCAGCAGTAACACTCGGGGCACTGAAGCTTTCTTT
v_call: TRBV19; clone_size: -; d_call: -; j_call: TRBJ2-1; cdr3_aa: CASSSGHSYNEQFF; cdr3_nt: TGTGCCAGTTCCAGCGGGCACTCCTACAATGAGCAGTTCTTC
v_call: TRBV11-2; clone_size: many; d_call: -; j_call: TRBJ1-1; cdr3_aa: CASSVDSFNTEAFF; cdr3_nt: TGTGCCAGCAGCGTAGACAGTTTTAACACTGAAGCTTTCTTT
v_call: TRBV28; clone_size: many; d_call: -; j_call: TRBJ2-2; cdr3_aa: CASSSIGENTGELFF; cdr3_nt: TGTGCCAGCAGTTCCATCGGCGAGAACACCGGGGAGCTGTTTTTT
v_call: TRBV19; clone_size: -; d_call: -; j_call: TRBJ1-5; cdr3_aa: CASSSRGRSNQPQHF; cdr3_nt: TGTGCCAGTAGTTCCAGGGGACGAAGCAATCAGCCCCAGCATTTT
v_call: TRBV7-2; clone_size: many; d_call: -; j_call: TRBJ1-1; cdr3_aa: CASSETGRTEAFF; cdr3_nt: TGTGCCAGCAGCGAGACAGGACGGACTGAAGCTTTCTTT
v_call: TRBV28; clone_size: -; d_call: -; j_call: TRBJ2-7; cdr3_aa: CASSSDIHEQYF; cdr3_nt: TGTGCCAGCAGTTCGGACATCCACGAGCAGTACTTC
v_call: TRBV7-9; clone_size: few; d_call: TRBD1; j_call: TRBJ1-2; cdr3_aa: CASTYSRDRAPGTF; cdr3_nt: TGTGCCAGCACCTATAGCCGGGACAGGGCCCCAGGCACCTTC
v_call: TRBV7-6; clone_size: many; d_call: TRBD1; j_call: TRBJ2-7; cdr3_aa: CASSRDRGYEQYF; cdr3_nt: TGTGCCAGCAGTCGGGACAGGGGCTACGAGCAGTACTTC
v_call: TRBV30; clone_size: many; d_call: -; j_call: TRBJ2-1; cdr3_aa: CAWSDGNINEQFF; cdr3_nt: TGTGCCTGGAGTGACGGGAACATTAATGAGCAGTTCTTC
v_call: TRBV7-2; clone_size: many; d_call: TRBD2; j_call: TRBJ2-5; cdr3_aa: CASSFGTSGGWETQYF; cdr3_nt: TGTGCCAGCAGCTTCGGGACTAGCGGGGGTTGGGAGACCCAGTACTTC
v_call: TRBV12-3/TRBV12-4; clone_size: many; d_call: TRBD2; j_call: TRBJ2-1; cdr3_aa: CASSLWTSGYNEQFF; cdr3_nt: TGTGCCAGCAGTTTATGGACTAGCGGCTACAATGAGCAGTTCTTC
v_call: TRBV28; clone_size: few; d_call: -; j_call: TRBJ2-7; cdr3_aa: CASSLLQAYEQYF; cdr3_nt: TGTGCCAGCAGTTTACTGCAGGCCTACGAGCAGTACTTC
v_call: TRBV6-8; clone_size: -; d_call: -; j_call: TRBJ1-4; cdr3_aa: CASSYRTTNEKLFF; cdr3_nt: TGTGCCAGCAGTTACCGGACAACTAATGAAAAACTGTTTTTT
v_call: TRBV7-9; clone_size: few; d_call: -; j_call: TRBJ1-5; cdr3_aa: CASSQDGGDQPQHF; cdr3_nt: TGTGCCAGCAGCCAAGACGGGGGGGATCAGCCCCAGCATTTT
v_call: TRBV5-1; clone_size: -; d_call: TRBD2; j_call: TRBJ2-1; cdr3_aa: CASSAGTSGNEQFF; cdr3_nt: TGCGCCAGCAGCGCCGGGACTAGCGGCAATGAGCAGTTCTTC
v_call: TRBV12-3/TRBV12-4; clone_size: many; d_call: -; j_call: TRBJ1-2; cdr3_aa: CASSFRNYGYTF; cdr3_nt: TGTGCCAGCAGTTTTCGGAACTATGGCTACACCTTC
v_call: TRBV25-1; clone_size: few; d_call: TRBD1; j_call: TRBJ1-4; cdr3_aa: CASSESRGTEHEKLFF; cdr3_nt: TGTGCCAGCAGTGAATCCCGCGGGACAGAACATGAAAAACTGTTTTTT
v_call: TRBV19; clone_size: few; d_call: TRBD2; j_call: TRBJ2-1; cdr3_aa: CASSIGTSGKTYNEQFF; cdr3_nt: TGTGCCAGTAGTATCGGGACTAGCGGGAAGACCTACAATGAGCAGTTCTTC
v_call: TRBV28; clone_size: -; d_call: -; j_call: TRBJ1-1; cdr3_aa: CASSPPLRGNTEAFF; cdr3_nt: TGTGCCAGCAGTCCCCCTCTCCGGGGGAACACTGAAGCTTTCTTT
v_call: TRBV5-1; clone_size: -; d_call: TRBD1; j_call: TRBJ1-1; cdr3_aa: CASSAQGAGVTEAFF; cdr3_nt: TGCGCCAGCAGCGCACAGGGGGCTGGAGTTACTGAAGCTTTCTTT
v_call: TRBV7-2; clone_size: many; d_call: -; j_call: TRBJ2-7; cdr3_aa: CASSFQGEVYEQYF; cdr3_nt: TGTGCCAGCAGCTTCCAGGGGGAGGTCTACGAGCAGTACTTC
v_call: TRBV6-6; clone_size: few; d_call: TRBD2; j_call: TRBJ2-1; cdr3_aa: CASSPGAGYNEQFF; cdr3_nt: TGTGCCAGCAGTCCGGGAGCGGGATACAATGAGCAGTTCTTC
v_call: TRBV7-2; clone_size: many; d_call: -; j_call: TRBJ1-3; cdr3_aa: CASSPRFSVAGNTIYF; cdr3_nt: TGTGCCAGCAGCCCCCGTTTCTCGGTGGCTGGAAACACCATATATTTT
v_call: TRBV24-1; clone_size: many; d_call: TRBD1; j_call: TRBJ2-1; cdr3_aa: CATSDPDRGPYNEQFF; cdr3_nt: TGTGCCACCAGTGACCCGGACAGGGGTCCCTACAATGAGCAGTTCTTC
v_call: TRBV11-2; clone_size: many; d_call: TRBD1; j_call: TRBJ1-2; cdr3_aa: CASSPTGNYGYTF; cdr3_nt: TGTGCCAGCAGCCCGACAGGGAACTATGGCTACACCTTC
v_call: TRBV7-9; clone_size: -; d_call: -; j_call: TRBJ1-4; cdr3_aa: CASSLGADRNEKLFF; cdr3_nt: TGTGCCAGCAGCTTAGGGGCGGATCGGAATGAAAAACTGTTTTTT
v_call: TRBV29-1; clone_size: -; d_call: TRBD2; j_call: TRBJ2-2; cdr3_aa: CSAMGAGVAGELFF; cdr3_nt: TGCAGCGCCATGGGAGCGGGAGTGGCCGGGGAGCTGTTTTTT
v_call: TRBV4-1; clone_size: few; d_call: TRBD2; j_call: TRBJ2-7; cdr3_aa: CASSVKLAGGYEQYF; cdr3_nt: TGCGCCAGCAGCGTAAAACTAGCGGGGGGTTACGAGCAGTACTTC
v_call: TRBV28; clone_size: few; d_call: -; j_call: TRBJ2-1; cdr3_aa: CASSLGMASRLNEQFF; cdr3_nt: TGTGCCAGCAGTTTAGGTATGGCTAGTCGTCTGAATGAGCAGTTCTTC
v_call: TRBV3-1; clone_size: -; d_call: -; j_call: TRBJ1-3; cdr3_aa: CASSRTGNTIYF; cdr3_nt: TGTGCCAGCAGCCGGACAGGAAACACCATATATTTT
v_call: TRBV11-2; clone_size: -; d_call: -; j_call: TRBJ2-1; cdr3_aa: CASSLQQGYDEQFF; cdr3_nt: TGTGCCAGCAGCTTACAACAGGGATACGATGAGCAGTTCTTC
v_call: TRBV15; clone_size: -; d_call: -; j_call: TRBJ1-1; cdr3_aa: CATSRAPNTEAFF; cdr3_nt: TGTGCCACCAGCAGAGCCCCGAACACTGAAGCTTTCTTT
v_call: TRBV4-1; clone_size: many; d_call: -; j_call: TRBJ2-7; cdr3_aa: CASSQDPRGYEQYF; cdr3_nt: TGCGCCAGCAGCCAAGATCCCAGGGGTTACGAGCAGTACTTC
v_call: TRBV28; clone_size: few; d_call: -; j_call: TRBJ2-4; cdr3_aa: CASSFVGPGSIQYF; cdr3_nt: TGTGCCAGCAGTTTCGTCGGCCCAGGGAGCATTCAGTACTTC
v_call: TRBV6-2/TRBV6-3; clone_size: few; d_call: -; j_call: TRBJ2-1; cdr3_aa: CASSYTGNYDNEQFF; cdr3_nt: TGTGCCAGCAGTTACACCGGGAACTATGACAATGAGCAGTTCTTC
v_call: TRBV28; clone_size: few; d_call: -; j_call: TRBJ2-7; cdr3_aa: CASSFGPGGDIYEQYF; cdr3_nt: TGTGCCAGCAGTTTTGGTCCGGGGGGCGACATTTACGAGCAGTACTTC
v_call: TRBV28; clone_size: few; d_call: -; j_call: TRBJ1-5; cdr3_aa: CASSFAGGGSNQPQHF; cdr3_nt: TGTGCCAGCAGTTTCGCCGGGGGGGGATCCAATCAGCCCCAGCATTTT
v_call: TRBV20-1; clone_size: few; d_call: -; j_call: TRBJ1-1; cdr3_aa: CSARVVGGFTEAFF; cdr3_nt: TGCAGTGCTAGAGTAGTTGGGGGGTTCACTGAAGCTTTCTTT
v_call: TRBV15; clone_size: -; d_call: TRBD2; j_call: TRBJ2-1; cdr3_aa: CATSSTSGSYNEQFF; cdr3_nt: TGTGCCACCAGCAGTACTAGCGGGTCCTACAATGAGCAGTTCTTC
v_call: TRBV2; clone_size: -; d_call: -; j_call: TRBJ2-2; cdr3_aa: CASKSAANTGELFF; cdr3_nt: TGTGCCAGCAAGTCAGCCGCGAACACCGGGGAGCTGTTTTTT
v_call: TRBV27; clone_size: few; d_call: -; j_call: TRBJ2-2; cdr3_aa: CASSLVLSGELFF; cdr3_nt: TGTGCCAGCAGTTTAGTGCTATCCGGGGAGCTGTTTTTT
v_call: TRBV6-2/TRBV6-3; clone_size: -; d_call: -; j_call: TRBJ1-1; cdr3_aa: CASSYKRRTEAFF; cdr3_nt: TGTGCCAGCAGTTATAAGCGACGCACTGAAGCTTTCTTT
v_call: TRBV20-1; clone_size: -; d_call: TRBD1; j_call: TRBJ1-2; cdr3_aa: CSAGSAGQDYNGYTF; cdr3_nt: TGCAGTGCCGGTTCGGCGGGACAGGATTATAATGGCTACACCTTC
v_call: TRBV28; clone_size: few; d_call: -; j_call: TRBJ1-1; cdr3_aa: CASTPGQGTEAFF; cdr3_nt: TGTGCCAGCACCCCGGGACAAGGCACTGAAGCTTTCTTT
v_call: TRBV7-2; clone_size: -; d_call: -; j_call: TRBJ2-3; cdr3_aa: CASSLAYPSVSRGSTDTQYF; cdr3_nt: TGTGCCAGCAGCTTAGCCTACCCCTCGGTGAGCCGGGGTAGCACAGATACGCAGTATTTT
v_call: TRBV12-3/TRBV12-4; clone_size: few; d_call: TRBD1; j_call: TRBJ1-2; cdr3_aa: CASSDRGLDYGYTF; cdr3_nt: TGTGCCAGCAGTGACAGGGGGCTCGACTATGGCTACACCTTC
v_call: TRBV5-1; clone_size: -; d_call: TRBD1; j_call: TRBJ1-4; cdr3_aa: CASSLGTGQGGLFF; cdr3_nt: TGCGCCAGCAGCTTGGGTACGGGACAGGGAGGACTGTTTTTT